Listed here are 5 T cell receptor beta chains from one sample, sequenced in a study of early T cells in non-severe SARS-CoV-2 infection. TCRdb itself ran the 5' RACE reads through MiXCR, one entry per CDR3 protein. Of nearly 80,000 distinct CDR3 sequences in the sample, 13% were seen once. What was sequenced was whole blood. All receptors derive from an adult who was a healthcare worker with PCR-confirmed SARS-CoV-2 infection or an uninfected control (not recorded which).

The table lists this clonotype with a few counts. The rearrangement joins TRBV6-2 or TRBV6-3 to TRBJ1-1, with D possibly matching TRBD1 (5 bases). The CDR3 runs to 14 residues. Germline V gives CDR1 MNHEY, CDR2 SVGEGT. Trimming pared 2 bases from V and 5 bases from J, leaving 12 bases between. The CDR3 nucleotides are TGTGCCAGCAGTTACGACAGTGAACGTACTGAAGCTTTCTTT. It encodes CASSYDSERTEAFF.

This chain uses TRBV7-2 with TRBJ2-7; D ambiguous. The germline CDR1 and CDR2 sequences are SGHTA and FQGNSA. V lost 5 bases and J 5 bases, leaving 34 bases between the germline ends. This CDR3 contains 20 residues. In DNA form, the CDR3 reads TGTGCCAGCAGCCCGACCCAGGCCCCAACGTCTGGGATACCCGCCCACGAGCAGTACTTC. Amino acid sequence: CASSPTQAPTSGIPAHEQYF.

This clonotype was picked up a small number of times. The chain uses TRBV20-1 and TRBJ2-5; TRBD2 matches 8 bases. The germline V gene has CDR1 DFQATT and CDR2 SNEGSKA (reference sequence). Germline trimming cut 1 base from V and 1 base from J; bases unmatched to any gene: 2. The CDR3 runs to 14 residues. The CDR3: CSARAGTSQETQYF. The CDR3 DNA reads as TGCAGTGCTAGAGCCGGGACTAGCCAAGAGACCCAGTACTTC.

This clonotype showed up just a few times. The chain joins TRBV5-1 to TRBJ2-1, with a tentative D call TRBD2 (5 bases). The CDR3 length is 13 residues. Deletions cut 4 bases from V and 5 bases from J, with 10 bases between. Germline loops: CDR1 SGHRS, CDR2 YFSETQ. The CDR3 loop is CASSLDGDNEQFF. The CDR3 DNA reads as TGCGCCAGCAGCCTAGACGGGGACAATGAGCAGTTCTTC.

This clonotype appeared a few times. The J gene is TRBJ1-2, the V gene TRBV6-2 or TRBV6-3; no reliable D call. The CDR3 extends over 15 amino acids. The germline V gene encodes CDR1 MNHEY and CDR2 SVGEGT. V lost 4 bases, J lost 4 bases, and 16 bases lay in between. CDR3 region: CASSFQQVRSYGYTF. The CDR3 bases are TGTGCCAGCAGTTTTCAGCAGGTTCGAAGCTATGGCTACACCTTC.